This TCR beta chain appears in the sequencing data of a study of neurological immune-mediated disorders. For the unsorted libraries, 2 million PBMCs stored at -80 C served as input. This clonotype showed up many times. Its cognate antigen is unknown. Study-wide results and caveats: One cluster of related CDR3 sequences contained, by phylogenetic grouping, the repertoires of 18 of 34 multiple sclerosis patients and formed a possible signature.

The V end was cut by 3 bases, the J end by 5 bases, with 13 bases between. CDR1 and CDR2 (germline): DFQATT, SNEGSKA (reference sequence). The CDR3 contains 14 residues. TCRdb re-analysed the 5' RACE reads in MiXCR, keeping a single row per CDR3 protein. Among some 66,000 distinct CDR3 sequences, 3.5% to 5% were seen once, and the ten largest hold around 2.6%. The chain employs TRBV20-1 and TRBJ1-4, with a weak D call TRBD1 (6 bases). The receptor comes from a man between 45 and 60 years old with multiple sclerosis. The source material was PBMCs. DNA for the CDR3: TGCAGTGCTAGCTTAGGGACAATAAATGAAAAACTGTTTTTT. It translates to CSASLGTINEKLFF.